This T cell receptor (beta chain) is from a study of T cell repertoires in cytomegalovirus infection (dated by TCRdb to about 2019). About the full investigation: Recently identified HLA-C-restricted CMV epitopes, whose presentation resists viral immunomodulation, were targeted by peptide stimulations together with well-studied HLA-B-restricted epitopes. Donor HLA type was relevant to the analysis, because carriage of CMV infection together with the matching HLA type was indicated by public TCR beta signatures. Study-wide findings and limitations: In both this cohort and an independent roughly 350-donor cohort, the cumulative frequency of public TCR beta family members distinguished carriers of CMV infection plus the relevant HLA type. In the ex vivo response, HLA-C-restricted CMV-specific TCR beta clonotypes were dominant, and in two of eight donors the single most frequent clonotype came from this HLA-C-restricted group.

The run used an Illumina HiSeq 1500. Through fastp at Q25 and MiXCR, TCRdb rebuilt clones from the public reads, retaining in-frame beta chains. Rows with one shared CDR3 protein collapse into an entry with the most common genes and DNA. This sample lists about 900,000 distinct CDR3 sequences; approximately 30% were detected once. The ten largest clones take up 13% of the sample. Taken from cysteine to phenylalanine, the CDR3 has 15 residues. Solely the CDR3 DNA is kept, with 45 bases framed from the first base. Taken from the germline V gene (reference sequence), the CDR1 and CDR2 loops are SEHNR and FQNEAQ. V is cut by 1 base and J by 2 bases, and the space between the germline ends is 9 bases. This clonotype appeared a few times. The antigen this receptor binds is unknown. Base qualities were left out, and no much larger clone turns up one base away. Explained via the paper, the treatment or condition label denotes: in vitro stimulation with specific CMV peptide epitopes to enrich CMV-specific T cells.

The sequence is built from TRBV7-9 and TRBJ2-4; TRBD1 is possibly the D segment (5 matching bases). This TCR derives from a human donor in good health (CMV status not recorded). Some clones in this sample may be carry-over from other donors' samples. The sample was cultured CD8+ T cells from PBMCs, taken from culture after CMV antigen stimulation. The encoded CDR3 is CASSLVKGPKNIQYF. The sequenced DNA: TGTGCCAGCAGCTTAGTGAAGGGGCCCAAAAACATTCAGTACTTC.